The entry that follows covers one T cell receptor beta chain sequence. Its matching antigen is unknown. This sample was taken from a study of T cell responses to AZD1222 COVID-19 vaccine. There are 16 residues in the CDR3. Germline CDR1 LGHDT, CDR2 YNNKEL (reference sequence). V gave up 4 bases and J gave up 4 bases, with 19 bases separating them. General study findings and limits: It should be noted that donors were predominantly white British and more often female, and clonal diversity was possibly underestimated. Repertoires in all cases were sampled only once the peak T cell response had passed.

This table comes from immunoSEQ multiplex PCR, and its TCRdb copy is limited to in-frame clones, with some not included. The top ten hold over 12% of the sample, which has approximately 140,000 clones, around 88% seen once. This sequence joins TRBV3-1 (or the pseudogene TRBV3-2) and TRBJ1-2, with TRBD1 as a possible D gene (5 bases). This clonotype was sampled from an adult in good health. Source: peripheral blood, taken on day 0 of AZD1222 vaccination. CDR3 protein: CASSPFGGDGSYGYTF. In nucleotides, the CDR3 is TGTGCCAGCAGCCCTTTTGGCGGGGACGGGAGCTATGGCTACACCTTC.